These 23 T cell receptor beta chains originate from one sample sequenced in a study of radiotherapy plus CTLA-4 blockade in lung cancer. The protocol was immunoSEQ multiplex PCR, while the TCRdb copy is restricted to in-frame clones and leaves out a portion. The sample includes about 100,000 clones, roughly four fifths of them seen just once. The sample here was peripheral blood, taken from a patient treated with radiotherapy plus ipilimumab. The receptors originated from a human donor with non-small cell lung cancer who had stable disease on radiotherapy plus ipilimumab.

The table lists this clone with a count of one. The chain joins TRBV30 to TRBJ2-3, with D perhaps matching TRBD2 (6 bases). The CDR3 totals 14 residues. The V end was cut by 7 bases, the J end by 3 bases, with 17 bases between. Per germline, CDR1 GTSNPN and CDR2 SVGIG (reference sequence). The CDR3 region is CAFSVRRGTDTQYF. The CDR3, as DNA: TGTGCCTTTAGCGTCCGGCGGGGTACAGATACGCAGTATTTT.

This clone occurred once. The J gene is TRBJ1-1, the V gene TRBV29-1, with unresolved D. V lost 7 bases and J lost 8, with 14 bases in between. This CDR3 spans 11 amino acids. Per the germline V gene, CDR1 is SQVTM and CDR2 is ANQGSEA. As DNA, the CDR3 is TGCAGCGCGGGAGGGCCCCGGGAAGCTTTCTTT. Protein: CSAGGPREAFF.

As DNA, the CDR3 is TGTGCCAGCAGCTTCGTCGGCCAGGGACTTCTCTACGAGCAGTACTTC. Translated, it gives CASSFVGQGLLYEQYF. The chain links TRBV7-9 to TRBJ2-7; D is possibly TRBD2 (6 bases). The CDR3 has 16 residues. V dropped 3 bases and J dropped 3 bases, with 18 bases sitting between them. CDR1 SEHNR and CDR2 FQNEAQ come from the germline V gene (reference sequence). Supplemented by reference TRBV7-9 and TRBJ2-7, the full variable domain reads DTGVSQNPRHKITKRGQNVTFRCDPISEHNRLYWYRQTLGQGPEFLTYFQNEAQLEKSRLLSDRFSAERPKGSFSTLEIQRTEQGDSAMYLCASSFVGQGLLYEQYFGPGTRLTVT.

The chain employs TRBV7-8 and TRBJ2-5; D might be TRBD2 (5 bases). The CDR3 covers 14 residues. From germline, CDR1 is SGHVS and CDR2 FQNEAQ. The ends were cut back, 6 bases at V and 2 bases at J, with 13 bases in the middle. The CDR3 sequence is CASSPHRGQETQYF. The CDR3 DNA is TGTGCCAGCAGTCCCCACCGGGGACAAGAGACCCAGTACTTC.

This clone was counted between two and nine times. The V call is TRBV29-1, the J call TRBJ2-3; 9 nucleotides align to TRBD1. The CDR3 extends over 15 amino acids. The germline CDR1 and CDR2 sequences are SQVTM and ANQGSEA. J gave up 2 bases and V 7 bases, and 10 bases lay outside the gene matches. The CDR3 here is CSGASGTGITDTQYF. The CDR3 nucleotides read TGCAGCGGAGCCTCCGGGACAGGGATCACAGATACGCAGTATTTT.

In DNA, the CDR3 is TGTGCCAGCAGCTTAGGGTTTACTGCCGAGCAGTACTTC. Translated: CASSLGFTAEQYF. This chain links TRBV7-9 with TRBJ2-7; D is uncertain. Per germline, CDR1 SEHNR and CDR2 FQNEAQ (reference sequence). The CDR3 length is 13 residues. Trimming took 1 base from V and 6 from J, leaving 10 bases between them. The whole variable domain, filled in from reference TRBV7-9 and TRBJ2-7, reads DTGVSQNPRHKITKRGQNVTFRCDPISEHNRLYWYRQTLGQGPEFLTYFQNEAQLEKSRLLSDRFSAERPKGSFSTLEIQRTEQGDSAMYLCASSLGFTAEQYFGPGTRLTVT.

This clone was detected a few times. This chain uses TRBV7-2 with TRBJ1-6; a weak D match, TRBD1 (5 bases). The V gene's germline CDR1 is SGHTA and CDR2 FQGNSA. This CDR3 is built from 12 residues. CDR3 in amino acids: CASGGVRAPLHF. The CDR3 DNA reads as TGTGCAAGCGGGGGAGTAAGGGCACCCCTCCACTTT.

The V and J genes are TRBV28 and TRBJ1-1; tentatively, D is TRBD1 (5 bases). V dropped 8 bases and J dropped 4 bases, with 20 bases sitting between them. This CDR3 is 15 amino acids long. Germline V gene sequence: CDR1 MDHEN, CDR2 SYDVKM. The CDR3 loop is CASGGIGKGVTEAFF. The DNA for the CDR3 is TGTGCCAGCGGGGGTATAGGGAAGGGTGTCACTGAAGCTTTCTTT. The variable domain in full, with the rest retrieved from reference TRBV28 and TRBJ1-1, is DVKVTQSSRYLVKRTGEKVFLECVQDMDHENMFWYRQDPGLGLRLIYFSYDVKMKEKGDIPEGYSVSREKKERFSLILESASTNQTSMYLCASGGIGKGVTEAFFGQGTRLTVV.

V usage is TRBV6-5 and J usage is TRBJ1-1; the D gene is possibly TRBD1 (6 bases). This CDR3 is built from 15 residues. CDR1 and CDR2 (germline): MNHEY, SVGAGI. V was trimmed by 6 bases and J by 0 bases, leaving 14 bases between them. The CDR3 bases are TGTGCCAGCAGGACTCAGGGGCTCATGAACACTGAAGCTTTCTTT. Translating it yields CASRTQGLMNTEAFF.

The rearrangement links TRBV11-2 to TRBJ1-3; D is undetermined. V shed 11 bases and J shed 0 bases, with 17 bases lying between them. The CDR3 runs to 15 residues. Per germline, CDR1 SGHAT and CDR2 FQNNGV. The CDR3 DNA reads as TGTGCCTATTGGGAAGAAACCTACTCTGGAAACACCATATATTTT. Its protein is CAYWEETYSGNTIYF.

V usage is TRBV2 and J usage is TRBJ2-7; the D gene is possibly TRBD2 (5 bases). The CDR3 totals 13 residues. Per the germline V gene, CDR1 is SNHLY and CDR2 is FYNNEI. The V end was cut by 4 bases, the J end by 2 bases, with 9 bases between. This CDR3 is CASSAGNPYEQYF. The CDR3 DNA reads as TGTGCCAGCAGTGCCGGGAACCCCTACGAGCAGTACTTC.

V and J are TRBV6-6 and TRBJ1-3; tentatively, D is TRBD1 (6 bases). The CDR3 is made up of 15 amino acids. Germline V gene sequence: CDR1 MNHNY, CDR2 SVGAGI (reference sequence). V shed 1 base and J shed 0 bases, with 7 bases lying between them. The DNA for the CDR3 is TGTGCCAGCAGTTACTACAGGGCCTCTGGAAACACCATATATTTT. Its translation is CASSYYRASGNTIYF.

Only one count was recorded for this clone. The chain combines TRBV4-2 with TRBJ2-3; D possibly corresponds to TRBD1 (5 bases). The CDR3 totals 15 residues. Germline V CDR1 and CDR2: LGHNA, YNFKEQ. The V and J ends lost 5 bases and 2 bases respectively, with 14 bases between them. CDR3 loop: CASSGAGSNTDTQYF. CDR3 nucleotides: TGTGCCAGCAGCGGGGCAGGATCTAACACAGATACGCAGTATTTT.

V usage is TRBV10-2 and J usage is TRBJ1-1; D possibly corresponds to TRBD1 (6 bases). Germline assignment: CDR1 WSHSY and CDR2 SAAADI. V lost 4 bases to trimming and J lost 4 bases, with 16 bases between them. CDR3 length: 15 residues. CDR3: CASSGNRVPSTEAFF. CDR3 bases: TGCGCCAGCAGTGGAAACAGGGTCCCTAGCACTGAAGCTTTCTTT.

The chain links TRBV9 to TRBJ2-7; D gene ambiguous. Trimming left V 1 base short and J 2 bases short, with 1 base between. Germline CDR1 reads SGDLS; CDR2 reads YYNGEE. CDR3 length: 11 amino acids. Here the CDR3 DNA reads TGTGCCAGCAGCGTAACCTACGAGCAGTACTTC. Amino acids: CASSVTYEQYF.

The chain employs TRBV18 and TRBJ2-5; D is perhaps TRBD1 (6 bases). Trimming left V 9 bases short and J 5 bases short, with 22 bases between. The length of the CDR3 is 15 residues. Germline V gives CDR1 KGHSH, CDR2 LQKENI. CDR3 amino acids: CASTKVGAQTETQYF. The CDR3 nucleotides are TGTGCCAGTACAAAGGTGGGGGCGCAAACTGAGACCCAGTACTTC.

This chain connects TRBV16 to TRBJ1-2; TRBD1 is a possible D gene (5 bases). V was shortened by 2 bases and J by 1 base, with 20 bases between the two germline ends. The CDR3 covers 18 residues. Germline-derived CDR1 and CDR2 are KGHSY and FQNENV. The CDR3 nucleotides read TGTGCCAGCAGCCAACCGGGAACAGGCGCCCCGATTAACTATGGCTACACCTTC. This sequence encodes CASSQPGTGAPINYGYTF. Supplemented by reference TRBV16 and TRBJ1-2, the full variable domain reads GEEVAQTPKHLVRGEGQKAKLYCAPIKGHSYVFWYQQVLKNEFKFLISFQNENVFDETGMPKERFSAKCLPNSPCSLEIQATKLEDSAVYFCASSQPGTGAPINYGYTFGSGTRLTVV.

The chain links TRBV19 to TRBJ2-3; 7 bases match TRBD2. Germline loops: CDR1 LNHDA, CDR2 SQIVND (reference sequence). The CDR3 runs to 14 residues. V shed 1 base, J shed 4 bases, and the junction held 2 bases outside the gene matches. The CDR3 region is CASSIGAGADTQYF. CDR3 DNA sequence: TGTGCCAGTAGTATAGGGGCGGGAGCAGATACGCAGTATTTT. Complete variable domain (other parts from reference TRBV19 and TRBJ2-3): DGGITQSPKYLFRKEGQNVTLSCEQNLNHDAMYWYRQDPGQGLRLIYYSQIVNDFQKGDIAEGYSVSREKKESFPLTVTSAQKNPTAFYLCASSIGAGADTQYFGPGTRLTVL.

The rearrangement uses TRBV19 and TRBJ2-1, with 11 bases lining up with TRBD2. J was trimmed by 0 bases and V by 5 bases; bases with no gene match: 6. Germline loops: CDR1 LNHDA, CDR2 SQIVND (reference sequence). The CDR3 covers 17 residues. The CDR3 sequence is CASSAFGTSGSYNEQFF. DNA of the CDR3: TGTGCCAGTAGTGCGTTCGGGACTAGCGGCTCCTACAATGAGCAGTTCTTC.

This clone was picked up a small number of times. The chain recombines TRBV28 with TRBJ2-7; weak D call: TRBD2 (6 bases). The CDR3 runs 15 residues. Germline V gene sequence: CDR1 MDHEN, CDR2 SYDVKM. The germline V and J ends were trimmed by 6 bases and 1 base, with 16 bases remaining between them. CDR3 residues: CASRKMGGGSYEQYF. DNA of the CDR3: TGTGCCAGCAGGAAGATGGGAGGCGGTTCCTACGAGCAGTACTTC.

The chain combines TRBV5-1 with TRBJ2-3; 14 positions match TRBD2. CDR1 is SGHRS and CDR2 is YFSETQ in the germline V gene. V was pared by 0 bases and J by 4 bases, with 7 bases of the junction left unmatched. The CDR3 runs to 18 residues. In nucleotides, the CDR3 is TGCGCCAGCAGCTTGGTAGGGACTAGCGGGAGAGGGTCAGATACGCAGTATTTT. The encoded protein is CASSLVGTSGRGSDTQYF.

V is TRBV11-2 and J is TRBJ2-3, with 9 bases aligning to TRBD2. Germline V gene lookup returns CDR1 SGHAT and CDR2 FQNNGV. The CDR3 totals 15 residues. V shed 5 bases and J 5 bases; nucleotides not matched to a gene: 8. Here the CDR3 reads CASSQRTSAIDTQYF. DNA for the CDR3: TGTGCCAGCAGCCAAAGGACTAGCGCGATAGATACGCAGTATTTT.

DNA for the CDR3: TGTGCCAGCAGCCGGGACATAGGAGGATCACCCCTCCACTTT. This sequence encodes CASSRDIGGSPLHF. V usage is TRBV14 and J usage is TRBJ1-6; D possibly corresponds to TRBD1 (6 bases). V lost 4 bases, J lost 10 bases, and 14 bases lay in between. CDR3 size: 14 residues. Germline CDR1 SGHDN, CDR2 FVKESK.